These 15 T cell receptor beta chains were all obtained from the same sample, sequenced in a study of blood T cell repertoires in COVID-19. Generated by immunoSEQ multiplex PCR, the TCRdb table keeps only in-frame clones and is missing some. This repertoire shows about 190,000 clones, roughly 80% found once; its top ten account for 13%. Material: peripheral blood. The receptors here all came from a man aged 45-60 years who had recovered from COVID-19.

This rearrangement joins TRBV5-4 to TRBJ2-3; D gene uncertain. There are 15 residues in the CDR3. Germline V gene sequence: CDR1 SGHNT, CDR2 YYREEE (reference sequence). Trimming stripped 0 bases from V and 0 bases from J, with 8 bases between. The CDR3 DNA reads as TGTGCCAGCAGCTTGGCCTGGCGGAGCACAGATACGCAGTATTTT. It translates to CASSLAWRSTDTQYF.

This clone was picked up one time. This chain links TRBV7-2 with TRBJ2-3; TRBD2 aligns across 11 bases. The CDR3 has 16 residues. Germline assignment: CDR1 SGHTA and CDR2 FQGNSA. The trim removed 6 bases at V and 4 bases at J, leaving 9 bases unmatched. In nucleotides, the CDR3 is TGTGCCAGCAGTACCACTAGCGGGAGTTCTTCAGATACGCAGTATTTT. Its protein product is CASSTTSGSSSDTQYF.

The chain couples TRBV10-3 to TRBJ2-6, with 9 bases matching TRBD1. J lost 0 bases, V lost 6 bases, and 6 bases had no gene match. CDR3 length equals 17 residues. CDR1 ENHRY and CDR2 SYGVKD come from the germline V gene. The CDR3 protein is CAIRGDRVNSGANVLTF. For the CDR3, the DNA is TGTGCCATCAGGGGGGACAGGGTAAACTCTGGGGCCAACGTCCTGACTTTC.

Concerning this clone itself: Additional DNA sequences in this sample encode the identical CDR3. The J gene is TRBJ1-1, the V gene TRBV28; D is perhaps TRBD1 (5 bases). The germline V gene has CDR1 MDHEN and CDR2 SYDVKM. V shed 7 bases and J shed 4 bases, with 16 bases lying between them. This CDR3 comprises 14 residues. The CDR3 protein is CASTLWGVGTEAFF. The CDR3 DNA sequence: TGTGCCAGCACTCTTTGGGGGGTGGGCACTGAAGCTTTCTTT.

This clone is a singleton in its sample. The J gene is TRBJ2-7, the V gene TRBV4-3, with TRBD2 identical over 11 bases. The trim removed 0 bases at V and 4 bases at J, leaving 5 bases unmatched. Germline V lookup: CDR1 LGHNA, CDR2 YSLEER. The CDR3 loop spans 16 amino acids. The CDR3 DNA is TGCGCCAGCAGCCAAGATTCTAGCGGGAGGTCGTACGAGCAGTACTTC. Amino acids: CASSQDSSGRSYEQYF.

This clone was seen a few times. V gene TRBV3-1 (or the pseudogene TRBV3-2) combines with J gene TRBJ1-5; no reliable D call. The CDR3 length is 15 residues. The germline V gene encodes CDR1 LGHDT and CDR2 YNNKEL (reference sequence). V lost 1 base and J lost 3, with 10 bases in between. The CDR3, as DNA: TGTGCCAGCAGCCAAGGGCTGTCAGTCAATCAGCCCCAGCATTTT. Protein: CASSQGLSVNQPQHF.

This chain connects TRBV7-2 to TRBJ2-3; 7 bases match TRBD2. This CDR3 has 15 residues. V was clipped by 3 bases and J by 4 bases; unmatched bases: 7. CDR1 and CDR2 from the germline V gene are SGHTA and FQGNSA. CDR3 amino acids: CASSFGSGIADTQYF. Here the CDR3 DNA reads TGTGCCAGCAGCTTCGGGAGCGGGATTGCAGATACGCAGTATTTT.

The genes are TRBV5-1 and TRBJ2-7, with 7 positions matching TRBD2. With V trimmed by 7 bases and J by 0 bases, 10 bases remained unmatched. The germline CDR1 and CDR2 sequences are SGHRS and YFSETQ. The CDR3 loop spans 15 amino acids. The CDR3 coding sequence is TGCGCCAGCCGGGGAGGGAGAGCGGCCTCCTACGAGCAGTACTTC. Translation: CASRGGRAASYEQYF.

A single count supports this clone. The genes are TRBV13 and TRBJ1-2; 9 bases match TRBD1. The CDR3 length is 15 residues. After removal of 5 bases from V and 5 bases from J, the junction contained 9 bases not matched to a gene. CDR1 is PRHDT and CDR2 is FYEKMQ in the germline V gene (reference sequence). CDR3 region: CASSARDRVLYGYTF. In DNA, the CDR3 is TGTGCCAGCAGCGCCCGGGACAGGGTTTTATATGGCTACACCTTC.

This clone was seen just once. This chain joins TRBV7-9 and TRBJ1-2, with a weak D call TRBD1 (6 bases). The CDR3 totals 13 residues. In germline, CDR1 is SEHNR, CDR2 FQNEAQ (reference sequence). V was clipped by 5 bases and J by 2 bases, with 9 bases between them. Here the CDR3 DNA reads TGTGCCAGCAGCCCCGGACAGAACTATGGCTACACCTTC. Its protein product is CASSPGQNYGYTF.

The genes are TRBV30 and TRBJ2-2, with a weak D call TRBD1 (6 bases). This CDR3 has 15 amino acids. Germline V lookup: CDR1 GTSNPN, CDR2 SVGIG (reference sequence). The V gene lost 3 bases and the J gene lost 1 base, with 12 bases spanning the gap. In DNA, the CDR3 is TGTGCCTGGAGGACCCCGGACAGGAACACCGGGGAGCTGTTTTTT. Protein product: CAWRTPDRNTGELFF.

The chain combines TRBV19 with TRBJ2-3; no clear D gene. Trimming took off 0 bases at V and 5 bases at J, with 15 bases between the two ends. The CDR3 runs 16 residues. Germline V CDR1 and CDR2: LNHDA, SQIVND (reference sequence). In DNA form, the CDR3 reads TGTGCCAGTAGTATAGAAGACTTCCTTATACGAGATACGCAGTATTTT. Translating it yields CASSIEDFLIRDTQYF.

The V gene is TRBV7-9, the J gene TRBJ2-7; 7 nucleotides align to TRBD2. The CDR3 spans 14 residues. CDR1 and CDR2 (germline): SEHNR, FQNEAQ (reference sequence). Trimming removed 5 bases from V and 4 bases from J; junction bases left unmatched: 8. The CDR3: CASSLPTSSYEQYF. For the CDR3, the DNA is TGTGCCAGCAGCCTCCCGACTAGCAGTTACGAGCAGTACTTC.

V gene TRBV7-3 combines with J gene TRBJ2-7, with 13 bases fitting TRBD2. This CDR3 comprises 19 residues. Germline CDR1 and CDR2: SGHTA and FQGTGA. J was trimmed by 6 bases and V by 6 bases; bases with no gene match: 20. The CDR3 region has the DNA TGTGCCAGCAGTCCACCAGTTACTAGCGGGAGGGCCCGGTTAACCGAGCAGTACTTC. It yields the protein CASSPPVTSGRARLTEQYF.

CDR3 sequence (DNA): TGTGCCAGCAGAACAGGGGGGAGCACAGATACGCAGTATTTT. Translating gives CASRTGGSTDTQYF. The V and J genes are TRBV28 and TRBJ2-3, with 8 bases that match TRBD1. Germline V lookup: CDR1 MDHEN, CDR2 SYDVKM. The V gene end was trimmed by 6 bases and the J gene end by 0 bases; junction bases not matched to a gene: 2. This CDR3 has 14 amino acids.